This T cell receptor beta chain was recorded in a study of regulatory dendritic cells for organ transplantation. Study-wide findings and caveats: Considerable individual heterogeneity was seen in alloreactive memory CD8+ T cells. Of resting T cell subsets, memory CD8+ had the most alloreactive clonotypes.

Germline CDR1 SNHLY, CDR2 FYNNEI. This CDR3 has 16 amino acids. V lost 4 bases and J 4 bases, leaving 19 bases between the germline ends. Repertoires were generated with immunoSEQ multiplex PCR, while TCRdb's copy carries only in-frame clones and drops some. Of about 34,000 clones listed, roughly nine tenths are singletons. Concerning this clone itself: Antigen specificity is unknown.

The rearrangement joins TRBV2 to TRBJ2-5, with TRBD1 as a possible D gene (6 bases). What was sequenced was naive CD4+ T cells from blood. The subset was: CD45RA+ naive T cells. This clonotype was obtained from a human donor in good health. The CDR3 nucleotides read TGTGCCAGCAGTGGACGTAGAGGGGGTGACGGAGAGACCCAGTACTTC. Amino acids: CASSGRRGGDGETQYF.